The rows below give T cell receptor beta chains drawn from one sample of a study of T cell responses to AZD1222 COVID-19 vaccine. The assay was immunoSEQ multiplex PCR, and TCRdb's table has in-frame clones only and misses some. In the table there are around 140,000 clones, 85% to 95% of which are singletons. This specimen was peripheral blood, taken on day 0 of AZD1222 vaccination. These receptors were collected from an adult in good health. Both conserved end residues are part of each CDR3. A D gene is named only where the DNA matches it firmly. Expanded clones get a size class; other rows say once, few or many, or leave the size out.

TRBJ2-7 | - | TRBV28 | once | TGTGCCAGCAGTCCAACCTTCACGCTAGTCGAGCAGTACTTC | CASSPTFTLVEQYF
TRBJ1-2 | - | TRBV11-2 | - | TGTGCCAGCAGCTTAGAGACTTTGGGTGGCTACACCTTC | CASSLETLGGYTF
TRBJ1-5 | TRBD1 | TRBV7-9 | - | TGTACCAGCAGCCCTGGGACAGGGACGCATCAGCCCCAGCATTTT | CTSSPGTGTHQPQHF
TRBJ2-2 | - | TRBV5-6 | - | TGTGCCAGCAGTAAAATCGGGGCCGGGGAGCTGTTTTTT | CASSKIGAGELFF
TRBJ1-3 | TRBD1 | TRBV11-2 | once | TGTGCCAGCAGCCGAGACAGGGGAAACGGAAACACCATATATTTT | CASSRDRGNGNTIYF
TRBJ1-2 | - | TRBV7-2 | - | TGTGCCAGCAGCTCGTTGGACCGAACAAGGGGCGGCTACACCTTC | CASSSLDRTRGGYTF
TRBJ2-7 | - | TRBV9 | - | TGTGCCAGCAGCGTAGAGTCGGGCCACACCTACGAGCAGTACTTC | CASSVESGHTYEQYF
TRBJ1-1 | - | TRBV6-1 | - | TGTGCCAGCACCCGACAGGTGGGTGAAGCTTTCTTT | CASTRQVGEAFF
TRBJ1-1 | - | TRBV5-1 | - | TGCGCCAGCAGCCGGGACGGGCCGAATGGGCCTGAAGCTTTCTTT | CASSRDGPNGPEAFF
TRBJ2-5 | - | TRBV4-1 | - | TGCGCCAGCAGCCAAGACTTCGAGTACCAAGAGACCCAGTACTTC | CASSQDFEYQETQYF
TRBJ1-5 | - | TRBV9 | - | TGTGCCAGCAGCGTTTCAGGGGACGATCAGCCCCAGCATTTT | CASSVSGDDQPQHF
TRBJ1-1 | TRBD1 | TRBV7-9 | - | TGTGCCAGCAGCTTAGGGGACAGGGGGCTTTTCACTGAAGCTTTCTTT | CASSLGDRGLFTEAFF
TRBJ1-4 | - | TRBV7-3 | once | TGTGCCAGCGCCAGGGCGAATAATGAAAAACTGTTTTTT | CASARANNEKLFF
TRBJ1-2 | - | TRBV11-2 | - | TGTGCCAGCAGCTTCGACAGACATGGCTACACCTTC | CASSFDRHGYTF